These 30 T cell receptor beta chains were sequenced from one sample in a study of shared clonotypes between healthy human individuals. Measured with immunoSEQ multiplex PCR; TCRdb has only the in-frame clones, and not every one. The repertoire consists of just under 350,000 clones, with 73% occurring once and the leading ten covering 8% to 13%. Sequencing was carried out using memory CD4+ T cells sorted from blood. Noted subset: CD45RA-negative fraction. The receptors derive from a man aged 25 to 40 in good health.

The chain joins TRBV28 to TRBJ1-4; 9 nucleotides match TRBD1. Germline CDR1 and CDR2: MDHEN and SYDVKM. V lost 6 bases, J lost 8 bases, and 7 bases stayed unmatched. The CDR3 extends over 14 amino acids. This CDR3 is CASSTGTGNEKLFF. CDR3 sequence (DNA): TGTGCCAGCAGCACCGGGACAGGGAACGAAAAACTGTTTTTT.

V is TRBV7-2 and J is TRBJ1-4; TRBD1 might be the D (5 bases). Germline CDR1 SGHTA, CDR2 FQGNSA. The CDR3 covers 16 residues. Trimming pared 0 bases from V and 5 bases from J, leaving 13 bases between. This CDR3 is CASSLAPQRGNEKLFF. CDR3 coding DNA: TGTGCCAGCAGCTTAGCCCCGCAGAGGGGCAATGAAAAACTGTTTTTT. The entire variable domain, with the rest obtained from reference TRBV7-2 and TRBJ1-4, is as follows: GAGVSQSPSNKVTEKGKDVELRCDPISGHTALYWYRQSLGQGLEFLIYFQGNSAPDKSGLPSDRFSAERTGGSVSTLTIQRTQQEDSAVYLCASSLAPQRGNEKLFFGSGTQLSVL.

This clone appeared a few times. This chain connects TRBV10-1 to TRBJ2-7; 8 bases are shared with TRBD2. Germline V gene lookup returns CDR1 WNHNN and CDR2 SYGVQD (reference sequence). The CDR3 covers 14 residues. Germline trimming cut 2 bases from V and 0 bases from J; bases unmatched to any gene: 0. The CDR3 spells CASSESGSSYEQYF. The CDR3, as DNA: TGCGCCAGCAGTGAGAGCGGGAGCTCCTACGAGCAGTACTTC.

The rearrangement uses TRBV2 and TRBJ2-2; a possible D gene is TRBD2 (5 bases). The CDR3 spans 13 residues. CDR1 is SNHLY and CDR2 is FYNNEI in the germline V gene. V was shortened by 7 bases and J by 7 bases, with 13 bases between the two germline ends. For the CDR3, the DNA is TGTGCCAGCATGAGGGAGTACGTCGGGGAGCTGTTTTTT. Its translation: CASMREYVGELFF.

CDR3 sequence (DNA): TGTGCCAGCACCGGGGGACAACAGAACACCGGGGAGCTGTTTTTT. It encodes CASTGGQQNTGELFF. The chain combines TRBV6-1 with TRBJ2-2; D might be TRBD1 or TRBD2, each matching 6 bases. This CDR3 spans 15 amino acids. The ends were cut back, 7 bases at V and 1 base at J, with 13 bases in the middle. CDR1 is MNHNS and CDR2 is SASEGT in the germline V gene.

A note on this clone: Just one base apart from a much larger clone, this may be a read error. The V call is TRBV6-4, the J call TRBJ2-3; 10 bases line up with TRBD2. Germline CDR1 reads MRHNA; CDR2 reads SNTAGT. There are 15 residues in the CDR3. Trimming at V came to 5 bases and at J to 0 bases, leaving 2 bases not matched to a gene. The CDR3 here is CASSKTSGSTDTQYF. DNA of the CDR3: TGTGCCAGCAGTAAGACTAGCGGGAGCACAGATACGCAGTATTTT.

The chain employs TRBV5-1 and TRBJ1-2; D gene unclear. This CDR3 region has 14 residues. Per germline, CDR1 SGHRS and CDR2 YFSETQ. V was clipped by 0 bases and J by 4 bases, with 10 bases between them. In DNA, the CDR3 is TGCGCCAGCAGCTTGGCACTGAAAGGCTATGGCTACACCTTC. It encodes CASSLALKGYGYTF.

The chain joins TRBV29-1 to TRBJ2-3; a possible D gene is TRBD2 (5 bases). The V and J ends lost 5 bases and 2 bases respectively, with 11 bases between them. Germline values: CDR1 SQVTM, CDR2 ANQGSEA. CDR3 length: 13 amino acids. The CDR3 reads CSVLLGHTDTQYF. CDR3 DNA sequence: TGCAGCGTTCTACTAGGTCACACAGATACGCAGTATTTT.

This clone was detected only a few times. This chain links TRBV7-2 with TRBJ2-7; 12 nucleotides match TRBD1. Germline values: CDR1 SGHTA, CDR2 FQGNSA. The CDR3 contains 15 residues. V lost 4 bases and J lost 9; bases outside the gene matches: 10. The CDR3 DNA follows: TGTGCCAGCAGCTCGGGACAGGGGGCTAGGTATGGGCAGTACTTC. Translating gives CASSSGQGARYGQYF.

This rearrangement joins TRBV2 to TRBJ2-7; 10 bases are a match to TRBD2. The V segment lost 8 bases and the J segment 1 base; nucleotides outside the gene matches: 8. This CDR3 comprises 15 residues. The germline gives CDR1 SNHLY, CDR2 FYNNEI. Here the CDR3 reads CASCSRTSGSYEQYF. The CDR3 DNA reads TGTGCCAGCTGCTCCCGGACTAGCGGTTCCTACGAGCAGTACTTC. The full variable domain, completed using reference TRBV2 and TRBJ2-7, is EPEVTQTPSHQVTQMGQEVILRCVPISNHLYFYWYRQILGQKVEFLVSFYNNEISEKSEIFDDQFSVERPDGSNFTLKIRSTKLEDSAMYFCASCSRTSGSYEQYFGPGTRLTVT.

The V gene is TRBV5-5, the J gene TRBJ2-7; TRBD1 matches 11 bases. CDR1 and CDR2 from the germline V gene are SGHKS and YYEKEE (reference sequence). V gave up 4 bases and J gave up 4 bases; unmatched junction bases: 4. CDR3 length: 14 amino acids. CDR3 region: CASSRGQGVYEQYF. DNA of the CDR3: TGTGCCAGCAGCCGGGGACAGGGGGTTTACGAGCAGTACTTC.

A word on this clone: The identical CDR3 is also encoded by other nucleotide sequences in the sample. This chain links TRBV5-1 with TRBJ2-1; D gene unclear. The germline gives CDR1 SGHRS, CDR2 YFSETQ. Trimming shortened V by 0 bases and J by 1 base, and 5 bases separated the two germline ends. The CDR3 spans 14 residues. CDR3 DNA sequence: TGCGCCAGCAGCTTGGGCGGATCCTACAATGAGCAGTTCTTC. Amino acid sequence: CASSLGGSYNEQFF.

V and J are TRBV6-1 and TRBJ2-7, with no clear D. This CDR3 contains 14 residues. With 4 bases removed from V and 1 base from J, the gap between germline ends came to 11 bases. Germline V gives CDR1 MNHNS, CDR2 SASEGT. CDR3 sequence: CASSGARVSYEQYF. CDR3 coding DNA: TGTGCCAGCAGTGGTGCACGGGTTTCCTACGAGCAGTACTTC.

The chain is built from TRBV10-3 and TRBJ2-1; 15 positions match TRBD2. Germline V gene data show CDR1 as ENHRY and CDR2 as SYGVKD. V was pared by 0 bases and J by 6 bases, with 0 bases of the junction left unmatched. The CDR3 has 16 amino acids. The CDR3 region has the DNA TGTGCCATCAGTGAGTCGGGACTAGCGGGAGGCAATGAGCAGTTCTTC. Residues: CAISESGLAGGNEQFF.

The V gene is TRBV7-3, the J gene TRBJ2-1; 10 nucleotides align to TRBD2. The CDR3 has 17 amino acids. The V gene's germline CDR1 is SGHTA and CDR2 FQGTGA. Trimming at V came to 2 bases and at J to 4 bases, leaving 8 bases not matched to a gene. The CDR3 DNA is TGTGCCAGCAGCTTATTGGCTAGCGGGAGATTTTACAATGAGCAGTTCTTC. It encodes CASSLLASGRFYNEQFF.

The V gene is TRBV2, the J gene TRBJ2-5, with D maybe TRBD2 (5 bases). The CDR3 is 13 residues long. Germline values: CDR1 SNHLY, CDR2 FYNNEI. The V and J ends lost 4 bases and 3 bases respectively, with 9 bases between them. The DNA for the CDR3 is TGTGCCAGCAGTGCGGGATCAAAAGAGACCCAGTACTTC. Translated, it gives CASSAGSKETQYF.

This clone was recorded many times. The chain carries TRBV5-5 and TRBJ1-2; D is unresolved. CDR1 is SGHKS, CDR2 YYEKEE, per germline (reference sequence). V lost 3 bases to trimming and J lost 4 bases, with 13 bases between them. This CDR3 is 14 amino acids long. CDR3 amino acids: CASSSAVSLYGYTF. In DNA form, the CDR3 reads TGTGCCAGCAGCTCGGCCGTGTCCCTCTATGGCTACACCTTC.

This chain connects TRBV5-4 to TRBJ1-1, with 9 bases fitting TRBD1. Germline assignment: CDR1 SGHNT and CDR2 YYREEE (reference sequence). Unmatched junction bases numbered 4, after V lost 3 bases and J lost 1 base. The CDR3 spans 15 residues. Here the CDR3 reads CASSWGTGRNTEAFF. The CDR3 region has the DNA TGTGCCAGCAGCTGGGGGACAGGGAGGAACACTGAAGCTTTCTTT.

The chain links TRBV7-2 to TRBJ1-2; no definite D call. V lost 5 bases and J 8 bases, leaving 18 bases between the germline ends. Per germline, CDR1 SGHTA and CDR2 FQGNSA. The CDR3 covers 14 residues. The CDR3 protein is CASSPSVLAGGYTF. CDR3 DNA: TGTGCCAGCAGCCCTAGTGTCCTAGCGGGCGGCTACACCTTC.

V and J are TRBV7-3 and TRBJ2-7, with 7 nucleotides matching TRBD1. There are 13 residues in the CDR3. CDR1 is SGHTA, CDR2 FQGTGA, per germline. V lost 10 bases and J lost 7; bases outside the gene matches: 13. CDR3 in DNA: TGTGCCAACAGACAGGGCGGGCCCGGAGAGCAGTACTTC. Translated: CANRQGGPGEQYF.

This rearrangement joins TRBV5-1 to TRBJ1-3; 7 bases are a match to TRBD1. CDR3 length equals 16 residues. Germline V gives CDR1 SGHRS, CDR2 YFSETQ. The J segment lost 0 bases and the V segment lost 0 bases, leaving 3 bases of the junction unmatched. CDR3 sequence: CASSLEGQLSGNTIYF. CDR3 nucleotide sequence: TGCGCCAGCAGCTTGGAGGGACAGCTCTCTGGAAACACCATATATTTT.

The rearrangement uses TRBV19 and TRBJ1-3; D is undetermined. The V gene lost 4 bases and the J gene lost 0 bases, with 10 bases spanning the gap. The germline gives CDR1 LNHDA, CDR2 SQIVND (reference sequence). This CDR3 spans 15 amino acids. The CDR3 DNA reads TGTGCCAGTAGTAAGTCAGACTTCTCTGGAAACACCATATATTTT. Translation: CASSKSDFSGNTIYF. Complete variable domain (other parts from reference TRBV19 and TRBJ1-3): DGGITQSPKYLFRKEGQNVTLSCEQNLNHDAMYWYRQDPGQGLRLIYYSQIVNDFQKGDIAEGYSVSREKKESFPLTVTSAQKNPTAFYLCASSKSDFSGNTIYFGEGSWLTVV.

The table lists this clone with a few counts. This chain joins TRBV2 and TRBJ2-3, with D possibly matching TRBD2 (6 bases). With 6 bases removed from V and 9 bases from J, the gap between germline ends came to 13 bases. The CDR3 consists of 12 residues. CDR1 and CDR2 (germline): SNHLY, FYNNEI. The CDR3 DNA is TGTGCCAGCAGCGGAAACCGGGGGACGCAGTATTTT. Its translation is CASSGNRGTQYF.

V usage is TRBV14 and J usage is TRBJ1-2, with TRBD1 as a possible D gene (6 bases). The CDR3 runs 15 residues. V lost 2 bases and J lost 6, with 16 bases in between. CDR1 and CDR2 from the germline V gene are SGHDN and FVKESK. CDR3 coding DNA: TGTGCCAGCAGCCAATGGCCGGCGGCAGGGGATGGCTACACCTTC. Translation gives CASSQWPAAGDGYTF.

The chain carries TRBV6-1 and TRBJ2-7; maybe TRBD1 (5 bases). This CDR3 is built from 14 residues. V lost 3 bases and J lost 5, with 14 bases in between. From germline, CDR1 is MNHNS and CDR2 SASEGT. The DNA of the CDR3 is TGTGCCAGCAGTGATGCAGGGTTGATCCACGAGCAGTACTTC. As protein: CASSDAGLIHEQYF.

The chain links TRBV7-6 to TRBJ1-1; D gene unclear. The CDR3 covers 16 residues. The germline V gene has CDR1 SGHVS and CDR2 FNYEAQ. Trimming cost V 0 bases and J 1 base, with 12 bases left between them. DNA of the CDR3: TGTGCCAGCAGCTTAGCGGTTGTAGCGAAGAACACTGAAGCTTTCTTT. This translates into CASSLAVVAKNTEAFF.

V and J are TRBV7-9 and TRBJ1-2; tentative D call: TRBD1 (6 bases). The germline V and J ends were trimmed by 10 bases and 4 bases, with 19 bases remaining between them. The V gene's germline CDR1 is SEHNR and CDR2 FQNEAQ (reference sequence). CDR3 length: 14 residues. The CDR3 is CATSEEGGSYGYTF. The DNA for the CDR3 is TGTGCCACCTCTGAAGAAGGGGGAAGCTATGGCTACACCTTC.

The genes are TRBV6-1 and TRBJ2-3, with D perhaps TRBD2 (5 bases). The germline gives CDR1 MNHNS, CDR2 SASEGT. The CDR3 has 12 amino acids. V lost 2 bases and J 12 bases, leaving 12 bases between the germline ends. CDR3 DNA sequence: TGTGCCAGCAGTGAACTAAGCGGATACCAGTATTTT. Residues: CASSELSGYQYF.

This clone was counted once. The chain joins TRBV19 to TRBJ1-1; perhaps TRBD1 as D (5 bases). The germline CDR1 and CDR2 sequences are LNHDA and SQIVND (reference sequence). This CDR3 comprises 16 residues. With 1 base removed from V and 4 bases from J, the gap between germline ends came to 16 bases. The DNA for the CDR3 is TGTGCCAGTAGTATAGGGGGGTTTGCGTACCCCACTGAAGCTTTCTTT. The encoded protein is CASSIGGFAYPTEAFF.

The chain has TRBV5-1 and TRBJ2-1; D unclear. Trimming took 0 bases from V and 4 from J, leaving 2 bases between them. This CDR3 region has 12 residues. The V gene's germline CDR1 is SGHRS and CDR2 YFSETQ. Here the CDR3 DNA reads TGCGCCAGCAGCTTGGATTACAATGAGCAGTTCTTC. Amino acid sequence: CASSLDYNEQFF.